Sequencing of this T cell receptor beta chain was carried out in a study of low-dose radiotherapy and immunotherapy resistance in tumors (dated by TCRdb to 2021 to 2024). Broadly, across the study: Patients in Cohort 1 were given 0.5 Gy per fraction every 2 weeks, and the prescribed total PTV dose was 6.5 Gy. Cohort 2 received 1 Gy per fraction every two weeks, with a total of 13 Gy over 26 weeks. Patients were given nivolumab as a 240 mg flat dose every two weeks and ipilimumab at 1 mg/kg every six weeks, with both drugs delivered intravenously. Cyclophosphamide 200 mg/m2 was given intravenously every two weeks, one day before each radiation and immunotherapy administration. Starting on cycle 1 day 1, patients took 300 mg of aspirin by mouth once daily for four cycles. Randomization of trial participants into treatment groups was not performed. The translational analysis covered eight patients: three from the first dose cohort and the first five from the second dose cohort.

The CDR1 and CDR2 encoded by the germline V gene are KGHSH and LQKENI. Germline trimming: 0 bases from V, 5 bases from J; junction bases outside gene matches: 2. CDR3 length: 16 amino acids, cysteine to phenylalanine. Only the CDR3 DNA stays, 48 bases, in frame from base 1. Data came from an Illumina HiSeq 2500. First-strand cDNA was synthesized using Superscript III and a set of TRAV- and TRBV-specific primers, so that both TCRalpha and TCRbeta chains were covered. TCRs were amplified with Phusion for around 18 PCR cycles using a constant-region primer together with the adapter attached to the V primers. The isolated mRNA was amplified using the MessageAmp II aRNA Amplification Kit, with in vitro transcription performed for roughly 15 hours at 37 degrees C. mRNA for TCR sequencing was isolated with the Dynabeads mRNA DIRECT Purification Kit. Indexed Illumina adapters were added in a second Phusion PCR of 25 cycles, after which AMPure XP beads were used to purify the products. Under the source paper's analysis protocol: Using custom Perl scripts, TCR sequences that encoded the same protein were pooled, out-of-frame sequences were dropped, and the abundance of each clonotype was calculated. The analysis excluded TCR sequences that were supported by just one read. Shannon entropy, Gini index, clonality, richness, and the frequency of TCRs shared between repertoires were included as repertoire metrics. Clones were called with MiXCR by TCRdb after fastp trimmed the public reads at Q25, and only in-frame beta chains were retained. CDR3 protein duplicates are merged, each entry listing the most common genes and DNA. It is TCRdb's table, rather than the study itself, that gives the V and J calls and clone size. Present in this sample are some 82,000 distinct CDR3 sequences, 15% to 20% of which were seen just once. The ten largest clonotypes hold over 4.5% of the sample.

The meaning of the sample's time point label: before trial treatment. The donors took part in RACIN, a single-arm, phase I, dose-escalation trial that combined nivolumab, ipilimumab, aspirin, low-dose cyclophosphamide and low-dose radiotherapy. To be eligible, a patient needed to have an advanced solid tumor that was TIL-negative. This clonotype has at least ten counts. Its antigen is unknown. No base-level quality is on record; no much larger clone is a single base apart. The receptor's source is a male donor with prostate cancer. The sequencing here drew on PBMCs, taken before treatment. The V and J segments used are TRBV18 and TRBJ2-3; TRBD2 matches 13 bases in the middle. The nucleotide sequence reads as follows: TGTGCCAGCTCACCACCCACTAGCGGGAGGGGAGATACGCAGTATTTT. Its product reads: CASSPPTSGRGDTQYF. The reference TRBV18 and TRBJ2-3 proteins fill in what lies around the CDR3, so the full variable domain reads NAGVMQNPRHLVRRRGQEARLRCSPMKGHSHVYWYRQLPEEGLKFMVYLQKENIIDESGMPKERFSAEFPKEGPSILRIQQVVRGDSAAYFCASSPPTSGRGDTQYFGPGTRLTVL.